The source of this T cell receptor (beta chain) is a study of vaccination and CD4 T cells after COVID-19 (dated by TCRdb to 2021 to 2024). Study-level background: SARS-CoV-2 positivity had been established in the convalescent patients by nasal swab PCR, and mild disease was recorded in under ten of these patients and severe disease in one. Post-COVID blood samples were collected from convalescent patients a median of around 100 days after diagnosis, with a range of about 35 to 180 days. The convalescent cohort included six males and four females, with two Hispanic individuals, seven Caucasians, two Asians and one multiracial person. Participants received two doses of either the Pfizer-BioNTech BNT162b2 vaccine (n=8) or the Moderna mRNA-1273 vaccine (n=2). In 10 COVID-19 convalescent patients and a handful of infection-naive healthy vaccine recipients, researchers compared the spike-specific CD4+ TCR repertoire from before mRNA vaccination with the repertoire from after. The time from the second vaccine dose to post-vaccine blood sampling had a median of roughly 72 days and ranged from roughly 13 to 241 days.

Positive SARS-CoV-2 PCR tests in the convalescent patients dated from March to December 2020, before Alpha, Beta and Delta variants emerged in the United States. PBMCs were separated from whole blood using Ficoll-Paque Plus gradient centrifugation and then either used fresh or cryopreserved at -140C. On this clonotype itself: Its target antigen remains unknown. No qualities accompany the bases; no much larger clone lies one base away.

General conclusions and limits of the study: The number of convalescent patients in the study was relatively small, and the study did not examine early timepoints following natural infection. The median number of SARS-CoV-2-reactive clonotypes rose from roughly 20 after infection to 38 after vaccination, but the change was not significant. Among convalescent patients, a median approximately 88% of the SARS-CoV-2-reactive clones seen after vaccination appeared only after vaccination, which suggests priming specific to the vaccine. In convalescent patients, nearly all vaccine-specific clones (304 of 307) were found to be mono-reactive for SARS-CoV-2 spike rather than cross-reactive with common cold coronaviruses.

The library was built by means of PCR. The sequencer listed for this sample is Illumina iSeq 100. Processing in the source paper ran as follows. Non-productive sequences were removed, and CDR3s not starting with C, not ending with F or W, or shorter than 7 amino acids were discarded. CDR3 homology was assessed with Levenshtein distances (stringdist) and unrooted phylogenetic trees (ape) in R version 3.6.1. TCRdb handled the public reads itself, with Q25 trimming in fastp and clone calling in MiXCR, and kept productive beta chains. When rows share a CDR3 protein, they turn into one entry using the most common DNA and genes. None of the V and J calls come from the authors' own analysis; TCRdb made them. The sample includes over 15,000 distinct CDR3 sequences, with roughly three fifths observed a single time. The ten largest clones take up roughly 1.1% of the sample. Taken from cysteine to phenylalanine, the CDR3 has 11 residues. Solely the CDR3 DNA is kept, with 33 bases framed from the first base. V and J are truncated by 4 bases and 6 bases respectively, leaving an intervening sequence of 4 bases. CDR1 is given as KGHSH and CDR2 as LQKENI, both from the germline V gene.

This receptor was obtained from a human donor who had recovered from COVID-19. The sequence joins TRBV18 to TRBJ2-1, with the D gene not clear enough to name. Sequences were derived from CD4+ T cells from blood, sampled after SARS-CoV-2 vaccination. The nucleotides are TGTGCCAGCTCACTAGCCAATGAGCAGTTCTTC. This translates into CASSLANEQFF.